This passage covers 13 T cell receptor beta chains from one sample sequenced in a study of T cell responses to AZD1222 COVID-19 vaccine. The protocol was immunoSEQ multiplex PCR, while the TCRdb copy is restricted to in-frame clones and leaves out a portion. Of 150,000 or so clones in the sample, 80% to 95% were seen once. The sample consisted of peripheral blood, taken on day 0 of AZD1222 vaccination. These receptors were obtained from an adult in good health.

This clone was observed a few times. The chain links TRBV6-2 or TRBV6-3 to TRBJ1-6; D call uncertain. There are 14 residues in the CDR3. The germline V and J ends were trimmed by 4 bases and 6 bases, with 10 bases remaining between them. Germline V CDR1 and CDR2: MNHEY, SVGEGT. The CDR3 is CASSFVMGNSPLHF. In DNA form, the CDR3 reads TGTGCCAGCAGTTTTGTCATGGGTAATTCACCCCTCCACTTT.

This chain uses TRBV5-1 with TRBJ2-2, with 11 bases lining up with TRBD1. The CDR3 is 15 amino acids. Trimming took 0 bases from V and 6 from J; bases not matched to a gene: 1. Germline assignment: CDR1 SGHRS and CDR2 YFSETQ. CDR3 in DNA: TGCGCCAGCAGCTTGGGGACAGGGGGCTCCGGGGAGCTGTTTTTT. As protein: CASSLGTGGSGELFF.

DNA for the CDR3: TGTGCCAGCAGCCCCCAGGGGGTTTCGGAAAAACTGTTTTTT. This sequence encodes CASSPQGVSEKLFF. The chain joins TRBV13 to TRBJ1-4; 7 bases line up with TRBD1. The germline gives CDR1 PRHDT, CDR2 FYEKMQ (reference sequence). The CDR3 is 14 residues long. J gave up 8 bases and V 5 bases, and 8 bases lay outside the gene matches.

This clone was recorded only once. The genes are TRBV27 and TRBJ2-1; perhaps TRBD2 as D (6 bases). The CDR3 runs 14 residues. V lost 6 bases and J lost 3, with 12 bases in between. Per the germline V gene, CDR1 is MNHEY and CDR2 is SMNVEV (reference sequence). Here the CDR3 reads CASRGTGVYNEQFF. The CDR3 DNA is TGTGCCAGCAGGGGGACGGGGGTCTACAATGAGCAGTTCTTC.

This clone was seen a few times. The genes are TRBV27 and TRBJ1-5; unclear D gene. V was cut by 2 bases and J by 6 bases, with 26 bases left in between. CDR3 length: 19 residues. CDR1 MNHEY and CDR2 SMNVEV come from the germline V gene (reference sequence). CDR3 loop: CASSLPTREARWEGQPQHF. The DNA for the CDR3 is TGTGCCAGCAGTTTACCGACCCGCGAGGCCAGATGGGAGGGTCAGCCCCAGCATTTT.

V is TRBV2 and J is TRBJ1-5; 9 bases match TRBD1. CDR1 is SNHLY, CDR2 FYNNEI, per germline. The V segment lost 7 bases and the J segment 7 bases; nucleotides outside the gene matches: 5. The CDR3 has 13 amino acids. The CDR3 reads CASNPGQGQPQHF. The CDR3 DNA sequence: TGTGCCAGCAATCCGGGACAGGGCCAGCCCCAGCATTTT.

This chain links TRBV18 with TRBJ2-6, with D unclear. Deletions cut 4 bases from V and 0 bases from J, with 13 bases between. Germline-derived CDR1 and CDR2 are KGHSH and LQKENI. This CDR3 region has 17 residues. The CDR3 spells CASSQGRPISGANVLTF. CDR3 in DNA: TGTGCCAGCTCACAAGGACGGCCCATCTCTGGGGCCAACGTCCTGACTTTC. The whole variable domain, filled in from reference TRBV18 and TRBJ2-6, reads NAGVMQNPRHLVRRRGQEARLRCSPMKGHSHVYWYRQLPEEGLKFMVYLQKENIIDESGMPKERFSAEFPKEGPSILRIQQVVRGDSAAYFCASSQGRPISGANVLTFGAGSRLTVL.

This sequence joins TRBV5-5 and TRBJ1-3; D uncertain. This CDR3 region has 15 residues. The germline gives CDR1 SGHKS, CDR2 YYEKEE (reference sequence). Trimming left V 1 base short and J 0 bases short, with 8 bases between. The CDR3 region has the DNA TGTGCCAGCAGCTTGTTCGCAGACTCTGGAAACACCATATATTTT. This gives the protein CASSLFADSGNTIYF. The whole variable domain, remainder taken from reference TRBV5-5 and TRBJ1-3, is DAGVTQSPTHLIKTRGQQVTLRCSPISGHKSVSWYQQVLGQGPQFIFQYYEKEERGRGNFPDRFSARQFPNYSSELNVNALLLGDSALYLCASSLFADSGNTIYFGEGSWLTVV.

The V call is TRBV6-5, the J call TRBJ2-5; possibly TRBD1 for D (5 bases). CDR1 and CDR2 (germline): MNHEY, SVGAGI. CDR3 length equals 15 residues. V gave up 6 bases and J gave up 2 bases, with 16 bases separating them. This CDR3 is CASRPLGRTQETQYF. The CDR3 DNA reads TGTGCCAGCAGGCCCCTTGGCAGGACACAAGAGACCCAGTACTTC.

This chain links TRBV7-9 with TRBJ2-3; D may correspond to TRBD1 or TRBD2 (5 bases each). CDR1 and CDR2 from the germline V gene are SEHNR and FQNEAQ (reference sequence). Trimming left V 5 bases short and J 1 base short, with 16 bases between. CDR3 size: 16 residues. CDR3 coding DNA: TGTGCCAGCAGCCGGCCCTTGGGGCGGGGCACAGATACGCAGTATTTT. Encoded protein: CASSRPLGRGTDTQYF.

The chain uses TRBV6-5 and TRBJ2-5; no clear D. Trimming pared 5 bases from V and 4 bases from J, leaving 14 bases between. Germline V gene lookup returns CDR1 MNHEY and CDR2 SVGAGI. The CDR3 has 14 amino acids. CDR3 region: CASSHPARRETQYF. The CDR3 DNA is TGTGCCAGCAGTCACCCCGCTAGAAGAGAGACCCAGTACTTC.

The chain has TRBV7-2 and TRBJ2-7; 11 bases are a match to TRBD2. V shed 7 bases, J shed 1 base, and the junction held 18 bases outside the gene matches. CDR3 length equals 19 residues. Germline V gene sequence: CDR1 SGHTA, CDR2 FQGNSA. CDR3 DNA: TGTGCCAGCAACCCGTCCCCGACTAGCGGGGATTTCGGTTCCTACGAGCAGTACTTC. This gives the protein CASNPSPTSGDFGSYEQYF.

J is TRBJ2-5 and V is TRBV3-1 (or the pseudogene TRBV3-2); D call uncertain. This CDR3 is 14 amino acids long. CDR1 and CDR2 from the germline V gene are LGHDT and YNNKEL (reference sequence). V lost 3 bases and J lost 1, with 9 bases in between. The CDR3, as DNA: TGTGCCAGCAGCCAGAGAACCAGCCAAGAGACCCAGTACTTC. This translates into CASSQRTSQETQYF.